This T cell receptor (beta chain) was recovered during a study of cytomegalovirus exposure and HLA in healthy donors. Study-level points and caveats: The study found most TCR sequences rare, yet found some public TCRs in many donors.

Each donor was healthy, and each was a bone marrow donor. V gave up 3 bases and J gave up 3 bases, with 12 bases separating them. Looked up from germline, CDR1 is LGHNA and CDR2 is YNFKEQ. CDR3 length: 15 residues. Details on this clone: The antigen remains unidentified.

The PCR contained 60 Vbeta and 13 Jbeta primers. Here immunoSEQ multiplex PCR was the method, and the copy in TCRdb shows in-frame clones only, minus some. The profile shows about 130,000 clones, approximately 80% of them singletons. The V gene is TRBV4-2, the J gene TRBJ1-5; a possible D gene is TRBD1 (6 bases). This clonotype was obtained from a man aged 25-45 years in good health and CMV-seronegative. Material: PBMCs. The CDR3: CASSQYQGINQPQHF. The CDR3, as DNA: TGTGCCAGCAGCCAGTATCAGGGGATCAATCAGCCCCAGCATTTT.